The 25 T cell receptor beta chains below were found in one sample sequenced in a study of T-cell reconstitution after alpha-beta-depleted transplantation in children. The TCRbeta library incorporated unique molecular identifiers. TCRdb independently ran MiXCR on the PCR reads; one entry per CDR3 protein. The sample lists around 960,000 distinct CDR3 sequences; around 30% were seen once. The sequenced sample was PBMCs, mostly from graft donor cells, obtained 360 days after TCRalphabeta/CD19-depleted stem cell transplant. These receptors came from a boy under two years old who had a stem cell transplant for SCID, so the T cells may come from the graft donor.

A few counts support this clonotype. The V gene is TRBV20-1, the J gene TRBJ2-7; D perhaps matches TRBD1 (5 bases). V was cut by 8 bases and J by 2 bases, with 7 bases left in between. Germline V gene lookup returns CDR1 DFQATT and CDR2 SNEGSKA (reference sequence). The CDR3 extends over 10 amino acids. CDR3 protein: CSWGTYEQYF. The CDR3 DNA reads TGCAGTTGGGGCACCTACGAGCAGTACTTC.

The rearrangement uses TRBV4-2 and TRBJ2-2; 8 nucleotides align to TRBD2. This CDR3 has 14 amino acids. The V gene end was trimmed by 4 bases and the J gene end by 8 bases; junction bases not matched to a gene: 6. Germline V gene data show CDR1 as LGHNA and CDR2 as YNFKEQ. In DNA form, the CDR3 reads TGTGCCAGCAGCCTTCCGGGACTAGGAGGGGAGCTGTTTTTT. Translating gives CASSLPGLGGELFF.

J is TRBJ2-3 and V is TRBV29-1; possibly TRBD1 or TRBD2 for D (5 bases each). Germline CDR1 and CDR2: SQVTM and ANQGSEA. The CDR3 extends over 16 amino acids. Trimming took off 4 bases at V and 0 bases at J, with 17 bases between the two ends. CDR3 DNA: TGCAGCGTTGTCGGGGCAGAGGTGTTGAGCACAGATACGCAGTATTTT. It yields the protein CSVVGAEVLSTDTQYF.

The V and J genes are TRBV12-3 or TRBV12-4 and TRBJ1-2, with 10 bases fitting TRBD1. V gave up 5 bases and J gave up 4 bases; unmatched junction bases: 4. This CDR3 is built from 14 residues. CDR3 amino acids: CASSGTGVVYGYTF. The DNA of the CDR3 is TGTGCCAGCAGTGGGACAGGGGTGGTCTATGGCTACACCTTC.

V is TRBV12-3 or TRBV12-4 and J is TRBJ1-4; a weak D match, TRBD1 (5 bases). Trimming took 4 bases from V and 0 from J, leaving 9 bases between them. The CDR3 is 15 amino acids. The CDR3 region is CASSSGLPTNEKLFF. The CDR3 region has the DNA TGTGCCAGCAGTTCGGGACTACCAACTAATGAAAAACTGTTTTTT.

The V call is TRBV20-1, the J call TRBJ2-3, with D uncertain. CDR1 DFQATT and CDR2 SNEGSKA come from the germline V gene (reference sequence). The CDR3 spans 16 residues. Trimming cost V 1 base and J 0 bases, with 14 bases left between them. The CDR3 DNA is TGCAGTGCTAGAGCGGAGCAGCTTGGGAGCACAGATACGCAGTATTTT. Translating it yields CSARAEQLGSTDTQYF.

This clonotype was seen a single time. DNA for the CDR3: TGCGCCAGCAGCCACGTCCAAGAAGAGACCCAGTACTTC. This gives the protein CASSHVQEETQYF. The genes are TRBV4-1 and TRBJ2-5; D is ambiguous. V gave up 3 bases and J gave up 3 bases, with 8 bases separating them. The CDR3 contains 13 residues. Per the germline V gene, CDR1 is MGHRA and CDR2 is YSYEKL.

The rearrangement uses TRBV3-1 and TRBJ2-3; D ambiguous. The CDR3 runs 14 residues. V was pared by 2 bases and J by 4 bases, with 10 bases between. In germline, CDR1 is LGHDT, CDR2 YNNKEL (reference sequence). The CDR3 region has the DNA TGTGCCAGCAGCCAACGAAGCGTGGCAGATACGCAGTATTTT. This gives the protein CASSQRSVADTQYF.

The CDR3 DNA follows: TGTGCCACCAGCAGAGATGGTCCAGGGACCAAAAACATTCAGTACTTC. It codes for CATSRDGPGTKNIQYF. V is TRBV15 and J is TRBJ2-4, with D perhaps matching TRBD1 (5 bases). This CDR3 contains 16 residues. Germline V gene data show CDR1 as LNHNV and CDR2 as YYDKDF (reference sequence). The V end lost 0 bases, the J end lost 2 bases, and 11 bases lay between the germline ends.

The genes are TRBV7-2 and TRBJ2-3; 9 nucleotides agree with TRBD2. Germline trimming cut 3 bases from V and 1 base from J; bases unmatched to any gene: 8. This CDR3 has 17 amino acids. Germline CDR1 is SGHTA and CDR2 is FQGNSA. CDR3 protein: CASSFGIAGAGTDTQYF. The CDR3 nucleotides are TGTGCCAGCAGCTTTGGGATAGCGGGGGCCGGCACAGATACGCAGTATTTT.

This clonotype was seen only once. This chain uses TRBV5-1 with TRBJ2-7; D gene ambiguous. Per the germline V gene, CDR1 is SGHRS and CDR2 is YFSETQ. The V and J ends lost 0 bases and 5 bases respectively, with 6 bases between them. CDR3 length: 12 residues. CDR3 DNA: TGCGCCAGCAGCTTGGTTATGGACGAGCAGTACTTC. Translating it yields CASSLVMDEQYF.

This clonotype has more than one count but fewer than ten. The chain recombines TRBV12-3 or TRBV12-4 with TRBJ2-3, with TRBD1 as a possible D gene (5 bases). The CDR3 contains 14 residues. The V end was cut by 8 bases, the J end by 4 bases, with 16 bases between. The CDR3: CASAGQQRADTQYF. CDR3 bases: TGTGCCAGCGCAGGGCAACAGCGCGCAGATACGCAGTATTTT.

This sequence joins TRBV15 and TRBJ2-2, with 13 bases matching TRBD2. The CDR3 has 20 residues. CDR1 is LNHNV and CDR2 is YYDKDF in the germline V gene (reference sequence). V was pared by 3 bases and J by 1 base, with 11 bases of the junction left unmatched. The chain's CDR3 is CATSRLPGLAGTLNTGELFF. CDR3 bases: TGTGCCACCAGCAGGCTGCCGGGACTAGCGGGGACGCTGAACACCGGGGAGCTGTTTTTT. The complete variable domain, with remaining parts taken from reference TRBV15 and TRBJ2-2, reads DAMVIQNPRYQVTQFGKPVTLSCSQTLNHNVMYWYQQKSSQAPKLLFHYYDKDFNNEADTPDNFQSRRPNTSFCFLDIRSPGLGDTAMYLCATSRLPGLAGTLNTGELFFGEGSRLTVL.

This chain links TRBV20-1 with TRBJ2-5; D perhaps matches TRBD1 (7 bases). The ends were cut back, 3 bases at V and 1 base at J, with 18 bases in the middle. This CDR3 comprises 16 residues. The germline V gene encodes CDR1 DFQATT and CDR2 SNEGSKA (reference sequence). The CDR3, as DNA: TGCAGTGCTAGTGCTTCCAGGGGGGATCTCCAAGAGACCCAGTACTTC. Translation gives CSASASRGDLQETQYF.

In its sample, this clonotype was seen many times. V is TRBV24-1 and J is TRBJ2-1; 10 nucleotides align to TRBD1. The CDR3 is 14 amino acids. Germline V gives CDR1 KGHDR, CDR2 SFDVKD. With V trimmed by 5 bases and J by 8 bases, 5 bases remained unmatched. CDR3 residues: CATSGGTGVDEQFF. CDR3 DNA sequence: TGTGCCACCAGTGGGGGGACAGGGGTCGATGAGCAGTTCTTC.

This chain links TRBV21-1 with TRBJ2-7; the D call TRBD2 from the table was never checked on the DNA. TRBV21-1 counts as a pseudogene. This CDR3 has 10 residues. CDR3 region: CASALIVQYF. CDR3 DNA: TGTGCCAGTGCCCTTATTGTGCAGTACTTC.

This clonotype has only a few counts. This chain connects TRBV5-1 to TRBJ2-5; 8 positions agree with TRBD1. Germline-derived CDR1 and CDR2 are SGHRS and YFSETQ. Germline trimming cut 5 bases from V and 5 bases from J; bases unmatched to any gene: 11. The CDR3 runs to 15 residues. The CDR3 DNA reads as TGCGCCAGCAGGCTCGGGACAGGTTCTGCGGAGACCCAGTACTTC. Translating it yields CASRLGTGSAETQYF.

The sample holds a few counts of this clonotype. The chain employs TRBV5-1 and TRBJ2-1; 9 positions match TRBD1. After removal of 4 bases from V and 3 bases from J, the junction contained 8 bases not matched to a gene. Germline-derived CDR1 and CDR2 are SGHRS and YFSETQ. This CDR3 region has 16 residues. This chain's CDR3 is CASSVGQGKVYNEQFF. The CDR3 bases are TGCGCCAGCAGCGTGGGACAGGGTAAGGTCTACAATGAGCAGTTCTTC.

The chain is built from TRBV7-2 and TRBJ1-2; a weak D match, TRBD1 (5 bases). Germline V gene lookup returns CDR1 SGHTA and CDR2 FQGNSA. With 2 bases removed from V and 4 bases from J, the gap between germline ends came to 11 bases. CDR3 length: 14 amino acids. The CDR3 region is CASSLLRGGYGYTF. The CDR3 DNA reads as TGTGCCAGCAGCTTACTACGCGGGGGCTATGGCTACACCTTC. Drawing the rest from reference TRBV7-2 and TRBJ1-2, the complete variable domain is GAGVSQSPSNKVTEKGKDVELRCDPISGHTALYWYRQSLGQGLEFLIYFQGNSAPDKSGLPSDRFSAERTGGSVSTLTIQRTQQEDSAVYLCASSLLRGGYGYTFGSGTRLTVV.

This clonotype appeared many times. The chain joins TRBV12-3 or TRBV12-4 to TRBJ1-1; the D gene is possibly TRBD1 (5 bases). The CDR3 is 14 residues long. Trimming removed 6 bases from V and 2 bases from J, with 13 bases in between. The CDR3 here is CASSFRAGNTEAFF. The DNA for the CDR3 is TGTGCCAGCAGCTTCAGGGCTGGCAACACTGAAGCTTTCTTT.

V usage is TRBV5-6 and J usage is TRBJ2-7, with D tentatively TRBD1 or TRBD2 (5 bases each). The CDR3 is 14 residues long. The V end lost 4 bases, the J end lost 3 bases, and 14 bases lay between the germline ends. Germline V CDR1 and CDR2: SGHDT, YYEEEE. The CDR3 sequence: CASSGNGGGYEQYF. The DNA of the CDR3 is TGTGCCAGCAGCGGGAATGGGGGTGGCTACGAGCAGTACTTC. Looking up the rest from reference TRBV5-6 and TRBJ2-7 gives the full variable domain: DAGVTQSPTHLIKTRGQQVTLRCSPKSGHDTVSWYQQALGQGPQFIFQYYEEEERQRGNFPDRFSGHQFPNYSSELNVNALLLGDSALYLCASSGNGGGYEQYFGPGTRLTVT.

The V call is TRBV4-2, the J call TRBJ2-5; D is unclear. CDR1 LGHNA and CDR2 YNFKEQ come from the germline V gene. The CDR3 is 17 amino acids. The ends were cut back, 2 bases at V and 2 bases at J, with 18 bases in the middle. In nucleotides, the CDR3 is TGTGCCAGCAGCCAACCTGACACCAGCCCCGGGCAAGAGACCCAGTACTTC. Translation: CASSQPDTSPGQETQYF.

This chain links TRBV20-1 with TRBJ1-5; TRBD1 matches 8 bases. The trim removed 5 bases at V and 7 bases at J, leaving 7 bases unmatched. In germline, CDR1 is DFQATT, CDR2 SNEGSKA (reference sequence). The CDR3 is 13 residues long. The CDR3 DNA sequence: TGCAGTGCTCGGACAGGGACGGGGCAGCCCCAGCATTTT. As protein: CSARTGTGQPQHF.

J is TRBJ2-7 and V is TRBV7-9; 7 bases fit TRBD1. CDR3 length equals 14 residues. CDR1 and CDR2 from the germline V gene are SEHNR and FQNEAQ (reference sequence). Germline trimming cut 3 bases from V and 5 bases from J; bases unmatched to any gene: 7. The CDR3 loop is CASSFTGVQDEQYF. Here the CDR3 DNA reads TGTGCCAGCAGCTTCACAGGGGTTCAGGACGAGCAGTACTTC. The variable domain in full, with the rest retrieved from reference TRBV7-9 and TRBJ2-7, is DTGVSQNPRHKITKRGQNVTFRCDPISEHNRLYWYRQTLGQGPEFLTYFQNEAQLEKSRLLSDRFSAERPKGSFSTLEIQRTEQGDSAMYLCASSFTGVQDEQYFGPGTRLTVT.

The V and J genes are TRBV5-1 and TRBJ2-3; 10 nucleotides agree with TRBD2. Germline CDR1 is SGHRS and CDR2 is YFSETQ. The CDR3 loop spans 14 amino acids. V gave up 1 base and J gave up 7 bases; unmatched junction bases: 3. The CDR3 loop reads CASSLTSGVYTQYF. The CDR3 bases are TGCGCCAGCAGCTTGACTAGCGGGGTTTATACGCAGTATTTT. Supplemented by reference TRBV5-1 and TRBJ2-3, the full variable domain reads KAGVTQTPRYLIKTRGQQVTLSCSPISGHRSVSWYQQTPGQGLQFLFEYFSETQRNKGNFPGRFSGRQFSNSRSEMNVSTLELGDSALYLCASSLTSGVYTQYFGPGTRLTVL.